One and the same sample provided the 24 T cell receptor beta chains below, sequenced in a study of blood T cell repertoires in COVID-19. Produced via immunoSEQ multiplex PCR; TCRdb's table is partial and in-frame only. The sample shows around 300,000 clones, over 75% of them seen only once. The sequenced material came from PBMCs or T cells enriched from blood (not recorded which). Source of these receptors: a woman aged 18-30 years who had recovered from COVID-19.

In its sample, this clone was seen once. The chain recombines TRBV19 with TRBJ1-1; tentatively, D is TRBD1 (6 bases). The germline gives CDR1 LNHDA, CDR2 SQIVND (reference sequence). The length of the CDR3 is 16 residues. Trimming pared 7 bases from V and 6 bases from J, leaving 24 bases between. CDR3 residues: CASKAPRRGALAEAFF. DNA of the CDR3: TGTGCCAGTAAGGCTCCCAGGCGGGGGGCGCTGGCTGAAGCTTTCTTT.

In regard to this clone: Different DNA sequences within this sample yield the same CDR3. The CDR3 protein is CASSYGGVGNTIYF. The CDR3 nucleotides read TGTGCCAGCAGTTACGGCGGAGTAGGAAACACCATATATTTT. This chain uses TRBV6-2 or TRBV6-3 with TRBJ1-3; D is uncertain. The V gene lost 2 bases and the J gene lost 4 bases, with 9 bases spanning the gap. The CDR3 has 14 residues. Germline CDR1 is MNHEY and CDR2 is SVGEGT.

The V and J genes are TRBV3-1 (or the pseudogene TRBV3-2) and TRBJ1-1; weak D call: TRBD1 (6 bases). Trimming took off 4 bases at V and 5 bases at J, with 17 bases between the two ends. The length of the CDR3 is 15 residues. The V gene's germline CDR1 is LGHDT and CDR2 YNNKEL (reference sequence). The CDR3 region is CASSPYREGETEAFF. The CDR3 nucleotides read TGTGCCAGCAGCCCCTACAGGGAGGGAGAAACTGAAGCTTTCTTT.

The CDR3: CASSLEPGMNSYNEQFF. The CDR3 region has the DNA TGCGCCAGCAGCTTGGAGCCAGGGATGAACTCCTACAATGAGCAGTTCTTC. The chain uses TRBV5-1 and TRBJ2-1, with a tentative D call TRBD1 (5 bases). Germline lookup yields CDR1 SGHRS and CDR2 YFSETQ. The CDR3 is made up of 17 amino acids. Between the trimmed V and J ends, which lost 0 bases and 0 bases, there was a span of 13 bases.

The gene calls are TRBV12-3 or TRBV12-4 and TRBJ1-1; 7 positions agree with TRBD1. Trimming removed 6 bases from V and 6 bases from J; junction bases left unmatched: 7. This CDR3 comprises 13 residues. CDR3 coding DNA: TGTGCCAGCAGGATTAAGGGGGCCGCTGAAGCTTTCTTT. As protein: CASRIKGAAEAFF.

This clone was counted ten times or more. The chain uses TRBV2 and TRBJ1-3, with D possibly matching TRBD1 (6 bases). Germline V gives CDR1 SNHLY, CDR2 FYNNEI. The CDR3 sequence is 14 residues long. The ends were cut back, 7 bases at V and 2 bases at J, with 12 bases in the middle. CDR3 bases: TGTGCCAGCAAAATCCAGGGGCCTGGAAACACCATATATTTT. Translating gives CASKIQGPGNTIYF.

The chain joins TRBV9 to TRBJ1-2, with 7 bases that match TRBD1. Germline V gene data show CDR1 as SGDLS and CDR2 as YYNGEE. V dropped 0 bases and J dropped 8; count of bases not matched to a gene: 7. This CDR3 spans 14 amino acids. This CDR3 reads CASSVAGRGQGYTF. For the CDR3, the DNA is TGTGCCAGCAGCGTAGCCGGAAGGGGGCAAGGCTACACCTTC. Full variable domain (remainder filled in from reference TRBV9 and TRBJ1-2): DSGVTQTPKHLITATGQRVTLRCSPRSGDLSVYWYQQSLDQGLQFLIQYYNGEERAKGNILERFSAQQFPDLHSELNLSSLELGDSALYFCASSVAGRGQGYTFGSGTRLTVV.

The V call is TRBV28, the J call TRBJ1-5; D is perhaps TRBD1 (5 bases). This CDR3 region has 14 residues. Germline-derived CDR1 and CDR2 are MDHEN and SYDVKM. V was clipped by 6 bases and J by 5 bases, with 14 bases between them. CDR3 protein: CASSPFTGDQPQHF. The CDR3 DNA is TGTGCCAGCAGCCCTTTCACGGGGGATCAGCCCCAGCATTTT.

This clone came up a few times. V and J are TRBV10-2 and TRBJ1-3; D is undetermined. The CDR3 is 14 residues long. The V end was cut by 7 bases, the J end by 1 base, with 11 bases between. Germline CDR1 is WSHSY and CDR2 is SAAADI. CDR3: CASTPGSSGNTIYF. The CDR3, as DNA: TGCGCCAGCACCCCGGGATCGTCTGGAAACACCATATATTTT.

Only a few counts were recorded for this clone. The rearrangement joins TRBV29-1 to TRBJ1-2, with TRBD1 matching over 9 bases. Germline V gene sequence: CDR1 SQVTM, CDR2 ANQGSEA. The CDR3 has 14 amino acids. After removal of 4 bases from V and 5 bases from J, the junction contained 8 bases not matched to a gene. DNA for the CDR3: TGCAGCGTTGCTCTTTTCGGGACAGGGTATGGCTACACCTTC. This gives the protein CSVALFGTGYGYTF.

CDR3 sequence (DNA): TGTGCCAGCAGCCGGGGAGAGGCTGGAAACACCATATATTTT. Protein: CASSRGEAGNTIYF. V and J are TRBV28 and TRBJ1-3; D is undetermined. Trimming removed 6 bases from V and 2 bases from J, with 11 bases in between. CDR1 and CDR2 from the germline V gene are MDHEN and SYDVKM. The CDR3 runs to 14 residues.

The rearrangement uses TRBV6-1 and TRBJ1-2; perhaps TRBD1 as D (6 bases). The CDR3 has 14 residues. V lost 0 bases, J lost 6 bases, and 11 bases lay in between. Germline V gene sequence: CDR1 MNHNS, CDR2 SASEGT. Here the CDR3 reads CASSEAGGTDGYTF. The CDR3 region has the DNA TGTGCCAGCAGTGAAGCAGGGGGTACGGATGGCTACACCTTC.

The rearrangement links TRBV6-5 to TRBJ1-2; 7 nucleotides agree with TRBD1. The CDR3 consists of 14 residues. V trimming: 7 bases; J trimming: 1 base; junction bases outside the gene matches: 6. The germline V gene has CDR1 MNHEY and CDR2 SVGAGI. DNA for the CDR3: TGTGCCAGCAAGGGGACAGACCTTAACTATGGCTACACCTTC. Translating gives CASKGTDLNYGYTF.

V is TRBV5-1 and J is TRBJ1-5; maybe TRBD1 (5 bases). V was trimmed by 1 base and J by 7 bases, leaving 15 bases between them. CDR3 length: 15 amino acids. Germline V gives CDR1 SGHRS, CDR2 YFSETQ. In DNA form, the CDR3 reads TGCGCCAGCAGCTTGACAGGTGTTGTAGGGCAGCCCCAGCATTTT. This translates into CASSLTGVVGQPQHF.

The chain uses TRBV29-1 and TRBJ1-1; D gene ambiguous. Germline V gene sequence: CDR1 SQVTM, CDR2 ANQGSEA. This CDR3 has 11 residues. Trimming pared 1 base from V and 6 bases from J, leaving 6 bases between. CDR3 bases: TGCAGCGTTGAAGGAGGGCCTGAAGCTTTCTTT. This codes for CSVEGGPEAFF.

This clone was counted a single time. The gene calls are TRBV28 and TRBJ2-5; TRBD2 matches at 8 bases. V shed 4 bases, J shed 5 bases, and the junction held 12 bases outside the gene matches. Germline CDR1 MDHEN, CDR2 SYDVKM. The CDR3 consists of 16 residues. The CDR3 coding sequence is TGTGCCAGCAGTTGGGGCTCGGGACTAGTCGGGGAGACCCAGTACTTC. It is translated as CASSWGSGLVGETQYF. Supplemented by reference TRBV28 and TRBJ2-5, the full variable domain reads DVKVTQSSRYLVKRTGEKVFLECVQDMDHENMFWYRQDPGLGLRLIYFSYDVKMKEKGDIPEGYSVSREKKERFSLILESASTNQTSMYLCASSWGSGLVGETQYFGPGTRLLVL.

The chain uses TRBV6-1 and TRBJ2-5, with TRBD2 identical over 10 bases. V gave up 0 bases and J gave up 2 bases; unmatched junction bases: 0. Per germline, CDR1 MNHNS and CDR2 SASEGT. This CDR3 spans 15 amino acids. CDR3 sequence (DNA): TGTGCCAGCAGTGAAGCTAGCGGGGGGCAAGAGACCCAGTACTTC. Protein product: CASSEASGGQETQYF.

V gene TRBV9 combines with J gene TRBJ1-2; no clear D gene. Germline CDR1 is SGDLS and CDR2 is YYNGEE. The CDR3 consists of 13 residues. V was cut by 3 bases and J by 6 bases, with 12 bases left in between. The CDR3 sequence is CASSERLADGYTF. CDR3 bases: TGTGCCAGCAGCGAGAGACTTGCGGATGGCTACACCTTC.

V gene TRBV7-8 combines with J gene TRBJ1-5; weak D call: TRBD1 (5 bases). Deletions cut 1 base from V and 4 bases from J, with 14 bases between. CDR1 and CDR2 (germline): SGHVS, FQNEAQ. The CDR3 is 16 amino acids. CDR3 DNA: TGTGCCAGCAGCTTAGAAGCCGCAGGGAATAATCAGCCCCAGCATTTT. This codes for CASSLEAAGNNQPQHF.

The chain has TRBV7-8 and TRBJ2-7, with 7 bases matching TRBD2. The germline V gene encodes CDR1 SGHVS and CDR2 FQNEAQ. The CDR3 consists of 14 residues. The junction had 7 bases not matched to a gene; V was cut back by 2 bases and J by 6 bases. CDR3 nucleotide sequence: TGTGCCAGCAGCTTACAGGGACTACTGGGCGAGCAGTACTTC. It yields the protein CASSLQGLLGEQYF. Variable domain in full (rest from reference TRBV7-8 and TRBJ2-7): GAGVSQSPRYKVAKRGQDVALRCDPISGHVSLFWYQQALGQGPEFLTYFQNEAQLDKSGLPSDRFFAERPEGSVSTLKIQRTQQEDSAVYLCASSLQGLLGEQYFGPGTRLTVT.

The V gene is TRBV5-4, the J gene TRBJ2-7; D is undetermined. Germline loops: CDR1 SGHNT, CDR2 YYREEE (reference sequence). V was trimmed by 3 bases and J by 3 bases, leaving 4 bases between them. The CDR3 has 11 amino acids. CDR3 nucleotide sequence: TGTGCCAGCAGCTCACACTACGAGCAGTACTTC. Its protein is CASSSHYEQYF.

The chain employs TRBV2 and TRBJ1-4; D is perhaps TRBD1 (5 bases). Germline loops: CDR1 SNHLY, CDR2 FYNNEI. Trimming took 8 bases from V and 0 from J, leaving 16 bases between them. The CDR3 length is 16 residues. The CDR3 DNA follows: TGTGCCAGCGTGACAGTAATCACTTCAACTAATGAAAAACTGTTTTTT. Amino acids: CASVTVITSTNEKLFF.

The CDR3 DNA reads TGTGCCCTTGCGGCGGCCTCTGGAGAGACCCAGTACTTC. Translating it yields CALAAASGETQYF. V and J are TRBV6-5 and TRBJ2-5; no clear D gene. Trimming took off 11 bases at V and 4 bases at J, with 17 bases between the two ends. The CDR3 loop spans 13 amino acids. Per the germline V gene, CDR1 is MNHEY and CDR2 is SVGAGI.

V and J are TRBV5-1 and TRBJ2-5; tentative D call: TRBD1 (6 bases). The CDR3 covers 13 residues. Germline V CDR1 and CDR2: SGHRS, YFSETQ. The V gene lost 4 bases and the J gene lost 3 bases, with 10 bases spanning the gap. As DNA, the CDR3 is TGCGCCAGCAGCGGGGGACACGAAGAGACCCAGTACTTC. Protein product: CASSGGHEETQYF.